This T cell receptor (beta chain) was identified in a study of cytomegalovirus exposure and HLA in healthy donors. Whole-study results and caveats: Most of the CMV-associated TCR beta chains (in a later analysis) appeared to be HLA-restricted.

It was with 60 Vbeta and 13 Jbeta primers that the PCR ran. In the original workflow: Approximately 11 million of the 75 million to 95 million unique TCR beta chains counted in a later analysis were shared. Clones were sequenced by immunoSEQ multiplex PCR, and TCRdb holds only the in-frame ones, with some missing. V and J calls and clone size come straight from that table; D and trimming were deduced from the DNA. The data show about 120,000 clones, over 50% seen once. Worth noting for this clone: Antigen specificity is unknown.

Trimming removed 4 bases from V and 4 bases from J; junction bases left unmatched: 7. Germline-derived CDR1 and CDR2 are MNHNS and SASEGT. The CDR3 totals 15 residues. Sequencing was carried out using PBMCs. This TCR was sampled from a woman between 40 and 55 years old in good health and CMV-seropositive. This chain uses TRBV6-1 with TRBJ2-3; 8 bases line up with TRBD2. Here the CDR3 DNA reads TGTGCCAGCAGTGCGACTAGCGCGCGAGCAGATACGCAGTATTTT. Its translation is CASSATSARADTQYF.